These T cell receptor beta chains were read from a single sample in a study of T cells in Graves' hyperthyroidism and ophthalmopathy. One entry per CDR3 protein results from TCRdb running MiXCR on the multiplex PCR reads. The data show about 210,000 distinct CDR3 sequences, roughly 15% seen once. Sequenced input: blood. The receptors were gathered from a man aged 50-59 years with Graves' hyperthyroidism. Both conserved end residues are part of each CDR3. Fields, in order: J gene, V gene, CDR3 length, D gene, clone size, CDR3 DNA, CDR3 protein. The D gene is left open where the match is weak. Some rows mark clone size as missing; the rest say once, few, many or name a class of expanded clone.

j_call: TRBJ2-3
v_call: TRBV6-1
cdr3_length: 15
d_call: TRBD1
clone_size: few
cdr3_nt: TGTGCCAGCAGTGAATGGACAGGCGCCGCAGATACGCAGTATTTT
cdr3_aa: CASSEWTGAADTQYF

j_call: TRBJ2-5
v_call: TRBV28
cdr3_length: 15
d_call: -
clone_size: many
cdr3_nt: TGTGCCAGCAGTCCTTCGGTGGCAAGGGGAGAGACCCAGTACTTC
cdr3_aa: CASSPSVARGETQYF

j_call: TRBJ1-3
v_call: TRBV2
cdr3_length: 14
d_call: -
clone_size: many
cdr3_nt: TGTGCCAGCAGTGAAGAGGCAGACGGAAACACCATATATTTT
cdr3_aa: CASSEEADGNTIYF

j_call: TRBJ2-3
v_call: TRBV11-2
cdr3_length: 14
d_call: TRBD2
clone_size: many
cdr3_nt: TGTGCCAGCAGCTTACAGCGGGAGACAGATACGCAGTATTTT
cdr3_aa: CASSLQRETDTQYF

j_call: TRBJ2-2
v_call: TRBV7-9
cdr3_length: 15
d_call: -
clone_size: -
cdr3_nt: TGTGCCAGCAGCTGGACAGAGACGAACACCGGGGAGCTGTTTTTT
cdr3_aa: CASSWTETNTGELFF

j_call: TRBJ2-5
v_call: TRBV3-1
cdr3_length: 15
d_call: TRBD2
clone_size: many
cdr3_nt: TGTGCCAGCTCTCGAAGCGGGAGGGCCTGGGAGACCCAGTACTTC
cdr3_aa: CASSRSGRAWETQYF

j_call: TRBJ2-7
v_call: TRBV28
cdr3_length: 14
d_call: TRBD2
clone_size: many
cdr3_nt: TGTGCCAGCTGTGTTCCGGGAGGAACCTACGAGCAGTACTTC
cdr3_aa: CASCVPGGTYEQYF

j_call: TRBJ1-1
v_call: TRBV7-9
cdr3_length: 13
d_call: -
clone_size: many
cdr3_nt: TGTGCCAGCAGCTTAGCTCAGGGGAGCAGAGCTTTCTTT
cdr3_aa: CASSLAQGSRAFF

j_call: TRBJ2-7
v_call: TRBV20-1
cdr3_length: 13
d_call: -
clone_size: -
cdr3_nt: TGCAGTGCCGACTCCGGGATCTCCTACGAGCAGTACTTC
cdr3_aa: CSADSGISYEQYF

j_call: TRBJ2-3
v_call: TRBV30
cdr3_length: 17
d_call: TRBD2
clone_size: many
cdr3_nt: TGTGCCTGGAGTCTCATTGAAAGACTAGCGCTCACAGATACGCAGTATTTT
cdr3_aa: CAWSLIERLALTDTQYF

j_call: TRBJ1-2
v_call: TRBV7-2
cdr3_length: 15
d_call: TRBD1
clone_size: -
cdr3_nt: TGTGCCAGCAGCTTGCAGCTCGGGACAGTCTATGGCTACACCTTC
cdr3_aa: CASSLQLGTVYGYTF

j_call: TRBJ1-2
v_call: TRBV12-5
cdr3_length: 12
d_call: -
clone_size: many
cdr3_nt: TGTGCTAGTGCCGCGTCTAACTATGGCTACACCTTC
cdr3_aa: CASAASNYGYTF

j_call: TRBJ2-3
v_call: TRBV5-1
cdr3_length: 13
d_call: -
clone_size: -
cdr3_nt: TGCGCCAGCAGCTTTTCTGTTGAGACTCCTCCGTATTTT
cdr3_aa: CASSFSVETPPYF

j_call: TRBJ2-1
v_call: TRBV10-3
cdr3_length: 12
d_call: -
clone_size: few
cdr3_nt: TGTGCCATCAGTGAGTCGCGGGGAGAGCAGTTCTTC
cdr3_aa: CAISESRGEQFF

j_call: TRBJ2-3
v_call: TRBV2
cdr3_length: 14
d_call: TRBD2
clone_size: many
cdr3_nt: TGTGCCAGCAGCCGACTAGCGGCGGAAGATACGCAGTATTTT
cdr3_aa: CASSRLAAEDTQYF

j_call: TRBJ1-1
v_call: TRBV2
cdr3_length: 13
d_call: TRBD1
clone_size: many
cdr3_nt: TGTGCCAGCAGGGGACAGGAGGCCACTGAAGCTTTCTTT
cdr3_aa: CASRGQEATEAFF

j_call: TRBJ2-7
v_call: TRBV27
cdr3_length: 16
d_call: TRBD2
clone_size: many
cdr3_nt: TGTGCCAGCAGTTTCGCTGGGACTAGCGGTCCCTACGAGCAGTACTTC
cdr3_aa: CASSFAGTSGPYEQYF

j_call: TRBJ2-4
v_call: TRBV15
cdr3_length: 16
d_call: TRBD2
clone_size: -
cdr3_nt: TGTGCCACCAGCAGAGAGAGCGGGAGCCTGGCCGGCATTCAGTACTTC
cdr3_aa: CATSRESGSLAGIQYF

j_call: TRBJ2-7
v_call: TRBV11-1
cdr3_length: 15
d_call: -
clone_size: -
cdr3_nt: TGTGCCAGCAGCTTAATCGACGGGTTTGAGGGCGAGCAGTACTTC
cdr3_aa: CASSLIDGFEGEQYF

j_call: TRBJ2-4
v_call: TRBV5-6
cdr3_length: 14
d_call: -
clone_size: -
cdr3_nt: TGTGCCAGCAGCTGGGGAGGACAGAAAAACATTCAGTACTTC
cdr3_aa: CASSWGGQKNIQYF

j_call: TRBJ2-3
v_call: TRBV7-2
cdr3_length: 15
d_call: TRBD2
clone_size: many
cdr3_nt: TGTGCCAGCAGGAGGACTAGCGGGAGGACAGATACGCAGTATTTT
cdr3_aa: CASRRTSGRTDTQYF

j_call: TRBJ1-1
v_call: TRBV7-3
cdr3_length: 15
d_call: -
clone_size: few
cdr3_nt: TGTGCCAGCAGCCCCTCCTCCGGGAGGAACACTGAAGCTTTCTTT
cdr3_aa: CASSPSSGRNTEAFF

j_call: TRBJ2-7
v_call: TRBV2
cdr3_length: 17
d_call: TRBD1
clone_size: many
cdr3_nt: TGTGCCAGCAGTGAAGCGCTTCCGGACAGGGGGTTCTACGAGCAGTACTTC
cdr3_aa: CASSEALPDRGFYEQYF

j_call: TRBJ2-7
v_call: TRBV11-2
cdr3_length: 14
d_call: -
clone_size: many
cdr3_nt: TGTGCCAGCAGCTCCCACGGTCCCTCCTACGAGCAGTACTTC
cdr3_aa: CASSSHGPSYEQYF

j_call: TRBJ2-5
v_call: TRBV5-5
cdr3_length: 13
d_call: -
clone_size: -
cdr3_nt: TGTGCCAGCAGCTTGGCAGCCCAAGAGACCCAGTACTTC
cdr3_aa: CASSLAAQETQYF

j_call: TRBJ2-3
v_call: TRBV5-1
cdr3_length: 12
d_call: -
clone_size: many
cdr3_nt: TGCGCCAGCAGCTTGGAGACAGATACGCAGTATTTT
cdr3_aa: CASSLETDTQYF

j_call: TRBJ1-1
v_call: TRBV18
cdr3_length: 12
d_call: TRBD1
clone_size: many
cdr3_nt: TGTGCCAGCTCACCAGACAGGGGGCGGGCTTTCTTT
cdr3_aa: CASSPDRGRAFF

j_call: TRBJ2-3
v_call: TRBV19
cdr3_length: 14
d_call: -
clone_size: -
cdr3_nt: TGTGCCAGTAGTATGGAGGGGTTCACAGATACGCAGTATTTT
cdr3_aa: CASSMEGFTDTQYF

j_call: TRBJ2-7
v_call: TRBV6-1
cdr3_length: 15
d_call: TRBD1
clone_size: many
cdr3_nt: TGTGCCAGCAGTATTGACCGGGTGGACAGGGGCGAGCAGTACTTC
cdr3_aa: CASSIDRVDRGEQYF

j_call: TRBJ1-4
v_call: TRBV6-6
cdr3_length: 14
d_call: -
clone_size: -
cdr3_nt: TGTGCCAGCAGTTACTCGAGGAGTTATGAGAAACTGTTTTTT
cdr3_aa: CASSYSRSYEKLFF

j_call: TRBJ2-7
v_call: TRBV28
cdr3_length: 14
d_call: TRBD2
clone_size: -
cdr3_nt: TGTGCCAGCAGTTCCGCGGGGCGGGAGAACGAGCAGTACTTC
cdr3_aa: CASSSAGRENEQYF

j_call: TRBJ2-2
v_call: TRBV2
cdr3_length: 15
d_call: TRBD2
clone_size: -
cdr3_nt: TGTGCCAGCACAGGACTAGCGGGAGTCCCCGGGGAGCTGTTTTTT
cdr3_aa: CASTGLAGVPGELFF

j_call: TRBJ2-7
v_call: TRBV2
cdr3_length: 14
d_call: TRBD2
clone_size: many
cdr3_nt: TGTGCCAGCAGTGCTCTAGCGGGAGGGTCCGAGCAGTACTTC
cdr3_aa: CASSALAGGSEQYF

j_call: TRBJ2-1
v_call: TRBV5-1
cdr3_length: 16
d_call: -
clone_size: few
cdr3_nt: TGCGCCAGCAGCGGTGGAGGGCCAGGGTTGGGGAATGAGCAGTTCTTC
cdr3_aa: CASSGGGPGLGNEQFF

j_call: TRBJ2-5
v_call: TRBV25-1
cdr3_length: 16
d_call: TRBD2
clone_size: few
cdr3_nt: TGTGCCGGCAGTGAATATGACGGGGGGATGGAAGAGACCCAGTACTTC
cdr3_aa: CAGSEYDGGMEETQYF

j_call: TRBJ1-2
v_call: TRBV28
cdr3_length: 12
d_call: -
clone_size: many
cdr3_nt: TGTGCCAGCAGTTTGCCCACAATGCGCTACACCTTC
cdr3_aa: CASSLPTMRYTF

j_call: TRBJ1-1
v_call: TRBV5-1
cdr3_length: 14
d_call: TRBD1
clone_size: -
cdr3_nt: TGCGCCAGCAGCTGGACAGGGTCGGGCACTGAAGCTTTCTTT
cdr3_aa: CASSWTGSGTEAFF

j_call: TRBJ1-2
v_call: TRBV5-6
cdr3_length: 17
d_call: TRBD1
clone_size: many
cdr3_nt: TGTGCCAGCAGCTCCTCGTTCGGGACAGGGGGATACTATGGCTACACCTTC
cdr3_aa: CASSSSFGTGGYYGYTF

j_call: TRBJ2-7
v_call: TRBV19
cdr3_length: 14
d_call: -
clone_size: -
cdr3_nt: TGTGCCAGTAGTACCTTCGGGGGTTTCGACGAGCAGTACTTC
cdr3_aa: CASSTFGGFDEQYF

j_call: TRBJ2-3
v_call: TRBV7-6
cdr3_length: 16
d_call: TRBD2
clone_size: few
cdr3_nt: TGTGCCAGCAGCTTAGTACTAGCGGAGCTAGGGGATACGCAGTATTTT
cdr3_aa: CASSLVLAELGDTQYF

j_call: TRBJ1-4
v_call: TRBV28
cdr3_length: 14
d_call: -
clone_size: -
cdr3_nt: TGTGCCAGCAGTCTCGTTTTAAATAATGAAAAACTGTTTTTT
cdr3_aa: CASSLVLNNEKLFF

j_call: TRBJ2-2
v_call: TRBV28
cdr3_length: 15
d_call: TRBD2
clone_size: -
cdr3_nt: TGTGCCAGCAGATTTGGGGGGGTTAACACCGGGGAGCTGTTTTTT
cdr3_aa: CASRFGGVNTGELFF

j_call: TRBJ2-6
v_call: TRBV27
cdr3_length: 16
d_call: TRBD1
clone_size: many
cdr3_nt: TGTGCCAGCCGGGACAGGGGCTTGTCTGGGGCCAACGTCCTGACTTTC
cdr3_aa: CASRDRGLSGANVLTF

j_call: TRBJ1-4
v_call: TRBV7-9
cdr3_length: 15
d_call: -
clone_size: -
cdr3_nt: TGTGCCAGCAGCTTAGCGGGACGGAATAATGAAAAACTGTTTTTT
cdr3_aa: CASSLAGRNNEKLFF

j_call: TRBJ2-2
v_call: TRBV5-4
cdr3_length: 13
d_call: -
clone_size: many
cdr3_nt: TGTGCCAGCAGCTTGGATCGAACCGGGGAGCTGTTTTTT
cdr3_aa: CASSLDRTGELFF

j_call: TRBJ1-5
v_call: TRBV6-2/TRBV6-3
cdr3_length: 16
d_call: -
clone_size: -
cdr3_nt: TGTGCCAGCAGCTTCCGGACGGGATGGATTATACAGCCCCAGCATTTT
cdr3_aa: CASSFRTGWIIQPQHF

j_call: TRBJ1-4
v_call: TRBV5-1
cdr3_length: 15
d_call: TRBD1
clone_size: -
cdr3_nt: TGCGCCAGCAGCTTGGGGACAGGGATGGATGAAAAACTGTTTTTT
cdr3_aa: CASSLGTGMDEKLFF

j_call: TRBJ1-5
v_call: TRBV6-1
cdr3_length: 12
d_call: -
clone_size: -
cdr3_nt: TGTGCCAGCGGGCACCGGGATCAGCCCCAGCATTTT
cdr3_aa: CASGHRDQPQHF

j_call: TRBJ1-1
v_call: TRBV5-1
cdr3_length: 14
d_call: TRBD1
clone_size: -
cdr3_nt: TGCGCCAGCAGCTCTACCGGACAGGGAGTTGAAGCTTTCTTT
cdr3_aa: CASSSTGQGVEAFF

j_call: TRBJ1-2
v_call: TRBV20-1
cdr3_length: 13
d_call: -
clone_size: few
cdr3_nt: TGCAGTGCTAGAGGTTCTGTCAACTATGGCTACACCTTC
cdr3_aa: CSARGSVNYGYTF

j_call: TRBJ1-4
v_call: TRBV28
cdr3_length: 16
d_call: -
clone_size: -
cdr3_nt: TGTGCCAGCAGTGATCCTCCCGGGTCTCCTGATGAAAAACTGTTTTTT
cdr3_aa: CASSDPPGSPDEKLFF

j_call: TRBJ1-2
v_call: TRBV20-1
cdr3_length: 14
d_call: -
clone_size: -
cdr3_nt: TGCAGTGCAAGACGCGGGACAACTAACTATGGCTACACCTTC
cdr3_aa: CSARRGTTNYGYTF

j_call: TRBJ2-3
v_call: TRBV27
cdr3_length: 17
d_call: TRBD2
clone_size: -
cdr3_nt: TGTGCCAGCAGTAGCGGGACTAGCGGGAGGCTGACAGATACGCAGTATTTT
cdr3_aa: CASSSGTSGRLTDTQYF

j_call: TRBJ1-4
v_call: TRBV7-9
cdr3_length: 15
d_call: -
clone_size: few
cdr3_nt: TGTGCCAGCAGCTTAGTGGACTTAACGGGCGAAAAACTGTTTTTT
cdr3_aa: CASSLVDLTGEKLFF

j_call: TRBJ2-7
v_call: TRBV3-1
cdr3_length: 17
d_call: TRBD2
clone_size: few
cdr3_nt: TGTGCCAGCAGCCAAGGGGGTTTACTAGCGGGAGGGTACGAGCAGTACTTC
cdr3_aa: CASSQGGLLAGGYEQYF

j_call: TRBJ2-5
v_call: TRBV15
cdr3_length: 14
d_call: TRBD1
clone_size: -
cdr3_nt: TGTGCCACCAGGCTAGACAGGGGAAGCGAGACCCAGTACTTC
cdr3_aa: CATRLDRGSETQYF

j_call: TRBJ2-3
v_call: TRBV20-1
cdr3_length: 14
d_call: TRBD2
clone_size: few
cdr3_nt: TGCAGTGCTAGAAGGACTAGCGGGGACTATACGCAGTATTTT
cdr3_aa: CSARRTSGDYTQYF

j_call: TRBJ2-7
v_call: TRBV6-2/TRBV6-3
cdr3_length: 15
d_call: -
clone_size: many
cdr3_nt: TGTGCCAGCAGCAGAAGGACTATGAGCTCCTACGAGCAGTACTTC
cdr3_aa: CASSRRTMSSYEQYF

j_call: TRBJ2-5
v_call: TRBV9
cdr3_length: 16
d_call: TRBD2
clone_size: -
cdr3_nt: TGTGCCAGCAGCGTTGGACTAGCGGGGATCACCGAGACCCAGTACTTC
cdr3_aa: CASSVGLAGITETQYF

j_call: TRBJ2-7
v_call: TRBV30
cdr3_length: 13
d_call: TRBD2
clone_size: -
cdr3_nt: TGTTCCTGGAACCTAGCGGGATTTGACGAGCAGTACTTC
cdr3_aa: CSWNLAGFDEQYF